The 10 T cell receptor beta chains given below trace back to one sample, sequenced in a study of blood T cell repertoires in COVID-19. Assay: immunoSEQ multiplex PCR; the TCRdb copy retains only in-frame clones and omits some. The sample has approximately 300,000 clones, roughly nine tenths seen once. Sequencing was performed on peripheral blood. The receptors here all came from a young man who had recovered from COVID-19.

This clone was recorded only once. The chain combines TRBV5-1 with TRBJ1-1; weak D call: TRBD1 (6 bases). Germline V gives CDR1 SGHRS, CDR2 YFSETQ. The V end lost 0 bases, the J end lost 1 base, and 10 bases lay between the germline ends. The CDR3 is 15 residues long. Here the CDR3 reads CASSLGQVTNTEAFF. The CDR3 DNA follows: TGCGCCAGCAGCTTGGGACAGGTGACGAACACTGAAGCTTTCTTT.

This chain joins TRBV18 and TRBJ2-5; TRBD2 matches 9 bases. Germline CDR1 KGHSH, CDR2 LQKENI. V was pared by 2 bases and J by 0 bases, with 4 bases of the junction left unmatched. CDR3 length: 16 amino acids. CDR3 sequence: CASSPFTSGYQETQYF. The DNA of the CDR3 is TGTGCCAGCTCACCATTCACTAGCGGGTACCAAGAGACCCAGTACTTC.

V and J are TRBV3-1 (or the pseudogene TRBV3-2) and TRBJ2-2; 8 nucleotides align to TRBD2. Germline assignment: CDR1 LGHDT and CDR2 YNNKEL (reference sequence). The CDR3 is 17 amino acids. With 1 base clipped from V and 4 bases from J, the junction kept 8 bases outside the gene matches. The CDR3 reads CASSQGLATVGTGELFF. Here the CDR3 DNA reads TGTGCCAGCAGCCAAGGACTAGCGACGGTGGGCACCGGGGAGCTGTTTTTT.

This clone was recorded once. V gene TRBV5-5 combines with J gene TRBJ2-3; 10 bases line up with TRBD1. Germline V gives CDR1 SGHKS, CDR2 YYEKEE (reference sequence). Trimming at V came to 5 bases and at J to 3 bases, leaving 6 bases not matched to a gene. This CDR3 contains 15 residues. CDR3 residues: CASRPGQGLTDTQYF. The CDR3 nucleotides are TGTGCCAGCAGGCCGGGACAGGGGTTAACAGATACGCAGTATTTT.

This clone has a handful of counts. The V call is TRBV19, the J call TRBJ1-1, with D hard to call. The V gene's germline CDR1 is LNHDA and CDR2 SQIVND (reference sequence). CDR3 length equals 13 residues. V lost 3 bases, J lost 4 bases, and 9 bases lay in between. The CDR3 region is CASSIRVVTEAFF. The CDR3 DNA follows: TGTGCCAGTAGTATTCGAGTTGTCACTGAAGCTTTCTTT.

Only a few counts were recorded for this clone. The rearrangement joins TRBV11-3 to TRBJ2-3; D may be TRBD2 (6 bases). Per germline, CDR1 SGHNT and CDR2 YENEEA. The length of the CDR3 is 13 residues. Trimming took 3 bases from V and 6 from J, leaving 10 bases between them. The CDR3 loop reads CASSLEGSDTQYF. The DNA for the CDR3 is TGTGCCAGCAGCTTGGAGGGATCCGATACGCAGTATTTT.

The chain uses TRBV25-1 and TRBJ2-1, with 7 bases lining up with TRBD2. This CDR3 is 16 amino acids long. Germline-derived CDR1 and CDR2 are MGHDK and SYGVNS. V lost 5 bases to trimming and J lost 5 bases; unmatched junction nucleotides: 12. The chain's CDR3 is CASSLSGGGYHNEQFF. For the CDR3, the DNA is TGTGCCAGCAGTCTCTCCGGCGGGGGTTACCACAATGAGCAGTTCTTC. Supplemented by reference TRBV25-1 and TRBJ2-1, the full variable domain reads EADIYQTPRYLVIGTGKKITLECSQTMGHDKMYWYQQDPGMELHLIHYSYGVNSTEKGDLSSESTVSRIRTEHFPLTLESARPSHTSQYLCASSLSGGGYHNEQFFGPGTRLTVL.

The chain has TRBV7-8 and TRBJ2-1; 7 nucleotides match TRBD2. In germline, CDR1 is SGHVS, CDR2 FQNEAQ. The V segment lost 8 bases and the J segment 8 bases; nucleotides outside the gene matches: 15. CDR3 size: 15 residues. The CDR3 reads CASRNPRTSLHEQFF. CDR3 bases: TGTGCCAGCCGCAATCCCCGGACTAGTCTCCATGAGCAGTTCTTC.

V is TRBV2 and J is TRBJ2-1; 7 bases match TRBD2. Looked up from germline, CDR1 is SNHLY and CDR2 is FYNNEI. J gave up 1 base and V 9 bases, and 3 bases lay outside the gene matches. The CDR3 sequence is 13 residues long. CDR3 nucleotide sequence: TGTGCCAGTTCTAGCGGATCCTACAATGAGCAGTTCTTC. It encodes CASSSGSYNEQFF.

The V call is TRBV15, the J call TRBJ2-7; 8 nucleotides align to TRBD1. Germline trimming cut 3 bases from V and 0 bases from J; bases unmatched to any gene: 1. From germline, CDR1 is LNHNV and CDR2 YYDKDF (reference sequence). CDR3 length: 14 amino acids. CDR3 loop: CATSRDRASYEQYF. The CDR3 DNA is TGTGCCACCAGCAGGGACAGGGCCTCCTACGAGCAGTACTTC.